A single TCR beta chain is shown here with its context. This entry belongs to a study of shared T cell receptors in the human thymus. Repertoires were generated with immunoSEQ multiplex PCR, while TCRdb's copy carries only in-frame clones and drops some. This sample has over 650,000 clones; over 75% occur once, and the top ten carry 0.0094%. Trimming took 4 bases from V and 1 from J; bases not matched to a gene: 15. Germline CDR1 reads GTSNPN; CDR2 reads SVGIG (reference sequence). The CDR3 spans 18 residues. These data were also filed under a second study, of human thymus T cells. This second report adds: Those donating were healthy Finnish infants in corrective surgery for congenital heart defects. The thymus tissue came from resections taken during corrective heart surgery. Thymic and blood repertoires appeared to carry a bias in their V and J gene usage. Thymic TCR repertoires of unrelated people reportedly overlapped highly.

The source is a boy under two years old with a congenital heart defect. The sequenced sample was thymocytes. The chain couples TRBV30 to TRBJ2-3, with 9 bases identical to TRBD1. The CDR3 nucleotides read TGTGCCTGGAAAAAGCCGGGACAGGGTATTCTTGGCACAGATACGCAGTATTTT. Protein sequence: CAWKKPGQGILGTDTQYF.